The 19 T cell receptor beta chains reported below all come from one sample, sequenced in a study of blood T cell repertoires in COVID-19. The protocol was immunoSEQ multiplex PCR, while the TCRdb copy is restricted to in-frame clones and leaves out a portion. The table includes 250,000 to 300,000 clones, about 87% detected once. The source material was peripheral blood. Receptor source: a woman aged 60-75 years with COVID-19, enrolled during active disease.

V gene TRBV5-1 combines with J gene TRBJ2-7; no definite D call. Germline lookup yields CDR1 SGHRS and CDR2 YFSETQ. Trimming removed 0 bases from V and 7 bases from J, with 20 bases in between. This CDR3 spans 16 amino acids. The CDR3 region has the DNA TGCGCCAGCAGCTTGGATCCGGGTTCGGTTCTGAGGGAGCAGTACTTC. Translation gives CASSLDPGSVLREQYF.

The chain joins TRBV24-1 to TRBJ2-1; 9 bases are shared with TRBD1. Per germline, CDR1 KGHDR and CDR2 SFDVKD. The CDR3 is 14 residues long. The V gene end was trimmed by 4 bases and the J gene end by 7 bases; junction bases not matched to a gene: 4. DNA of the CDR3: TGTGCCACCAGTGAACAGGGGGCTTGGAATGAGCAGTTCTTC. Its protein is CATSEQGAWNEQFF.

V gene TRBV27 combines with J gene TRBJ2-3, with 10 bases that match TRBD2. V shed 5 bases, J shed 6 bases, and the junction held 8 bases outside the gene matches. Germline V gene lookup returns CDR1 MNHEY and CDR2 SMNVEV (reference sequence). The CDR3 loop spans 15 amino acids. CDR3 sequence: CASSPRLAGVDTQYF. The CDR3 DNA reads TGTGCCAGCAGTCCCCGGCTAGCGGGAGTGGATACGCAGTATTTT.

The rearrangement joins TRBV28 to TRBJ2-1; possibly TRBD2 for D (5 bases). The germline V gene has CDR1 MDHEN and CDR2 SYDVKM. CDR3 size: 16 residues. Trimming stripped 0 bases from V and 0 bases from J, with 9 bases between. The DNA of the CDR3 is TGTGCCAGCAGTTTATGGCAGGACTTCTCCTACAATGAGCAGTTCTTC. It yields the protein CASSLWQDFSYNEQFF.

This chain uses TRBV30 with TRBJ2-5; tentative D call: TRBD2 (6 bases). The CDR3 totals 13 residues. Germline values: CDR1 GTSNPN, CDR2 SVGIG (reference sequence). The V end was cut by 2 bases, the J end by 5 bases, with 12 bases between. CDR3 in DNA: TGTGCCTGGAGTCCCGGTGGGGGGGAGACCCAGTACTTC. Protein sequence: CAWSPGGGETQYF.

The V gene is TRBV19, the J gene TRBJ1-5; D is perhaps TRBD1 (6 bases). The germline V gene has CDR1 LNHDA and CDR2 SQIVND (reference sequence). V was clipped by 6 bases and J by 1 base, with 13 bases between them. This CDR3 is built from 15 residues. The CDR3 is CASRQQGPSNQPQHF. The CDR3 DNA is TGTGCCAGTAGACAACAGGGTCCGAGCAATCAGCCCCAGCATTTT. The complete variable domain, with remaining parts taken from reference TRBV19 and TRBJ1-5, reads DGGITQSPKYLFRKEGQNVTLSCEQNLNHDAMYWYRQDPGQGLRLIYYSQIVNDFQKGDIAEGYSVSREKKESFPLTVTSAQKNPTAFYLCASRQQGPSNQPQHFGDGTRLSIL.

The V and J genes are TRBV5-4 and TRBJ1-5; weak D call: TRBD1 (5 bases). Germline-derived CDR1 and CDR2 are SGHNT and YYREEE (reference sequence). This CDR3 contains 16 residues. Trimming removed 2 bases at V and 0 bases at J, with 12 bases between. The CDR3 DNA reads TGTGCCAGCAGCTTAATCCGGACACATAGCAATCAGCCCCAGCATTTT. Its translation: CASSLIRTHSNQPQHF.

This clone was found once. Here the CDR3 DNA reads TGCGCCAGCAGCTTGGACGGCGGGGATCGGAATCAGCCCCAGCATTTT. Its translation: CASSLDGGDRNQPQHF. The chain uses TRBV5-1 and TRBJ1-5; D gene unclear. The CDR3 has 16 residues. With 0 bases removed from V and 4 bases from J, the gap between germline ends came to 14 bases. The germline V gene encodes CDR1 SGHRS and CDR2 YFSETQ.

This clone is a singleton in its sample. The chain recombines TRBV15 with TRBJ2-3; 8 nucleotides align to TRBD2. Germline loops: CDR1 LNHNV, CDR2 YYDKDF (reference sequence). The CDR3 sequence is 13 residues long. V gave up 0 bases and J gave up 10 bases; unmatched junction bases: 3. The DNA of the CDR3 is TGTGCCACCAGCAGAGATAGGCGGGAGGCGCAGTATTTT. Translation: CATSRDRREAQYF.

The CDR3 region is CATSRGTVQLFF. CDR3 nucleotides: TGTGCCACCAGCAGAGGGACTGTACAACTGTTTTTT. This chain uses TRBV15 with TRBJ1-4, with D unclear. Germline CDR1 LNHNV, CDR2 YYDKDF (reference sequence). V shed 1 base and J shed 12 bases, with 9 bases lying between them. The CDR3 totals 12 residues.

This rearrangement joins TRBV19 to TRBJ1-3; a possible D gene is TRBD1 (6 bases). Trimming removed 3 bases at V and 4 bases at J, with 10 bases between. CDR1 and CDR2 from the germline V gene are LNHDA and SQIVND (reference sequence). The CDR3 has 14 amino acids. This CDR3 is CASSMAGAGNTIYF. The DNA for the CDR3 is TGTGCCAGTAGTATGGCAGGGGCAGGAAACACCATATATTTT. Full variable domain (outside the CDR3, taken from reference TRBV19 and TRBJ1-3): DGGITQSPKYLFRKEGQNVTLSCEQNLNHDAMYWYRQDPGQGLRLIYYSQIVNDFQKGDIAEGYSVSREKKESFPLTVTSAQKNPTAFYLCASSMAGAGNTIYFGEGSWLTVV.

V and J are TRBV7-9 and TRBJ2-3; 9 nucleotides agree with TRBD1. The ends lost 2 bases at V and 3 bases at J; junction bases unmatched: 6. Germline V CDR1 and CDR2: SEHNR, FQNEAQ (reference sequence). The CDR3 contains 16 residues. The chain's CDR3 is CASSLLGTGRTDTQYF. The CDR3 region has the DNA TGTGCCAGCAGCTTATTAGGGACAGGGAGAACAGATACGCAGTATTTT.

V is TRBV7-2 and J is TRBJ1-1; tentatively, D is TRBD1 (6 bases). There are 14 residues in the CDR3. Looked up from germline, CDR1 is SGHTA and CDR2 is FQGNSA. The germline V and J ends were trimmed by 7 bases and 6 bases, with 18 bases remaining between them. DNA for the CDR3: TGTGCCAGCAACCTAGGGCAGGGGAGCTCTGAAGCTTTCTTT. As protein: CASNLGQGSSEAFF. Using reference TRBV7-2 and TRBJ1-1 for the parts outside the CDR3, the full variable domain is GAGVSQSPSNKVTEKGKDVELRCDPISGHTALYWYRQSLGQGLEFLIYFQGNSAPDKSGLPSDRFSAERTGGSVSTLTIQRTQQEDSAVYLCASNLGQGSSEAFFGQGTRLTVV.

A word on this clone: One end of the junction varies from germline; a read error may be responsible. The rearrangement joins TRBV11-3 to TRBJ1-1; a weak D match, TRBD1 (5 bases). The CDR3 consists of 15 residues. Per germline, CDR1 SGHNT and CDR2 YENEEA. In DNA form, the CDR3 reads TGTGCCAGCAGCATAGAGACAGCATCTAACACTGAAGCTTTCTTT. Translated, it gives CASSIETASNTEAFF.

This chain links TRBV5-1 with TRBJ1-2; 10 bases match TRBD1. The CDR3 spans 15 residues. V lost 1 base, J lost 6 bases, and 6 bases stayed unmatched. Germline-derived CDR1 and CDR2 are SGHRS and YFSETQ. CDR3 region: CASSLYGQGENGYTF. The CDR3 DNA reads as TGCGCCAGCAGCTTGTACGGACAGGGGGAGAATGGCTACACCTTC. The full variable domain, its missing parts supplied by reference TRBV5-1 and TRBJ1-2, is KAGVTQTPRYLIKTRGQQVTLSCSPISGHRSVSWYQQTPGQGLQFLFEYFSETQRNKGNFPGRFSGRQFSNSRSEMNVSTLELGDSALYLCASSLYGQGENGYTFGSGTRLTVV.

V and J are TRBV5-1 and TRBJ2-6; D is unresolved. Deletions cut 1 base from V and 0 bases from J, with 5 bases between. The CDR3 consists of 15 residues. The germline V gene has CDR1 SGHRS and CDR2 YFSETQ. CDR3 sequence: CASSLRSSGANVLTF. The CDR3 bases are TGCGCCAGCAGCTTGAGGAGCTCTGGGGCCAACGTCCTGACTTTC.

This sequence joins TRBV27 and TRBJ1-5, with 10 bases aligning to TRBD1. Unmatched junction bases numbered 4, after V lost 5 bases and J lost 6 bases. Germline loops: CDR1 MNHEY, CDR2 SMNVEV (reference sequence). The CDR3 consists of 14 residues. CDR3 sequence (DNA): TGTGCCAGCAGTCGACAGGGGGCGGGTCAGCCCCAGCATTTT. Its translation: CASSRQGAGQPQHF.

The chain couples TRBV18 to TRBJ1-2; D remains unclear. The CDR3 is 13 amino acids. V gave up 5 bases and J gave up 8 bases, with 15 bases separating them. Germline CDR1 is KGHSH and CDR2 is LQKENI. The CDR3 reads CASSSVSFEGYTF. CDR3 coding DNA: TGTGCCAGCTCAAGTGTTTCGTTCGAGGGCTACACCTTC.

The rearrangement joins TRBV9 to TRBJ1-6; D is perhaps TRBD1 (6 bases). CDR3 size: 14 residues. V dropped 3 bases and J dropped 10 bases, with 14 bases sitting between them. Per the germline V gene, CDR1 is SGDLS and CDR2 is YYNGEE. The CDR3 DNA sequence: TGTGCCAGCAGCGAGACAGGTCCGTGGTCACCCCTCCACTTT. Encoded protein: CASSETGPWSPLHF.